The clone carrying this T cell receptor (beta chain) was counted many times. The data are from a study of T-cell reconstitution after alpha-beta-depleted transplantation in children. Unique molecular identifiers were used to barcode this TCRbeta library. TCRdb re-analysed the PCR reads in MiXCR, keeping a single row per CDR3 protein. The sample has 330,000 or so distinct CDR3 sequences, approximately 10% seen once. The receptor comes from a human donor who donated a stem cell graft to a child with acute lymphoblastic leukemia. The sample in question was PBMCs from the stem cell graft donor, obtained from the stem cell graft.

Here the CDR3 reads CASNELAGGHEQYF. As DNA, the CDR3 is TGTGCCAGCAACGAACTAGCGGGAGGTCACGAGCAGTACTTC. V is TRBV7-9 and J is TRBJ2-7; TRBD2 matches at 12 bases. CDR3 length: 14 amino acids. V shed 7 bases, J shed 5 bases, and the junction held 6 bases outside the gene matches. Per the germline V gene, CDR1 is SEHNR and CDR2 is FQNEAQ (reference sequence). Drawing the rest from reference TRBV7-9 and TRBJ2-7, the complete variable domain is DTGVSQNPRHKITKRGQNVTFRCDPISEHNRLYWYRQTLGQGPEFLTYFQNEAQLEKSRLLSDRFSAERPKGSFSTLEIQRTEQGDSAMYLCASNELAGGHEQYFGPGTRLTVT.